These T cell receptor beta chains were read from a single sample in a study of cytomegalovirus exposure and HLA in healthy donors. Data came from immunoSEQ multiplex PCR; TCRdb stores just in-frame clones and leaves some out. The table records under 250,000 clones, roughly 85% of them present only once. The sample consisted of PBMCs. The receptors come from a woman in her late teens or twenties in good health and CMV-seronegative. CDR3s include the opening cysteine and the closing phenylalanine or tryptophan. A D gene is named only where the DNA matches it firmly. Part of the rows lack a size; the others show once, few, many or a class for expanded clones.

J gene	V gene	D gene	clone size	CDR3 DNA	CDR3 protein
TRBJ2-1	TRBV5-4	TRBD1	once	TGTGCCAGCAGCCACGACAGGGCCAATGAGCAGTTCTTC	CASSHDRANEQFF
TRBJ2-7	TRBV18	-	-	TGTGCCAGCTCCTTAAACAGGGGGGGAACCTACGAGCAGTACTTC	CASSLNRGGTYEQYF
TRBJ2-2	TRBV9	-	-	TGTGCCAGCAACGGAGGACTCGTGACCGGGGAGCTGTTTTTT	CASNGGLVTGELFF
TRBJ2-7	TRBV28	TRBD2	-	TGTGCCAGCAGTTTGTGGGGGGGCTACGAGCAGTACTTC	CASSLWGGYEQYF
TRBJ2-1	TRBV30	TRBD2	-	TGTGCCTGGACCGACCGGGACTACCGCTCCTACAATGAGCAGTTCTTC	CAWTDRDYRSYNEQFF
TRBJ1-2	TRBV6-5	-	few	TGTGCCAGCAGTTACAAGGGTCAGGTAGACTATGGCTACACCTTC	CASSYKGQVDYGYTF
TRBJ1-2	TRBV28	-	many	TGTGCCAGCGGGGAGTATGGCTACACCTTC	CASGEYGYTF
TRBJ2-2	TRBV29-1	TRBD2	-	TGCAGCGTTAGGGTGACTAGCGACACCGGGGAGCTGTTTTTT	CSVRVTSDTGELFF
TRBJ2-5	TRBV5-1	-	-	TGCGCCAGCAGCTCCCCCCGAGGGGGGATAACGGCCCAGTACTTC	CASSSPRGGITAQYF
TRBJ1-5	TRBV7-8	TRBD1	-	TGTGCCAGCAGAAAGACAGGGGATAGCAATCAGCCCCAGCATTTT	CASRKTGDSNQPQHF
TRBJ1-1	TRBV7-2	TRBD1	few	TGTGCCAGCACCGTCGAGGGGACAGGGAACGGATACACTGAAGCTTTCTTT	CASTVEGTGNGYTEAFF
TRBJ1-2	TRBV27	-	-	TGTGCCAGCAGCCTCAGACCCAACTCTGGCTACACCTTC	CASSLRPNSGYTF
TRBJ2-1	TRBV13	-	once	TGTGCCAGCCAGCTTGTGCGGCGGGTTTCCTACAATGAGCAGTTCTTC	CASQLVRRVSYNEQFF
TRBJ1-5	TRBV5-3	TRBD1	once	TGTGCCAGCGAAGGACAGGGCAAAATCAGCAATCAGCCCCAGCATTTT	CASEGQGKISNQPQHF
TRBJ2-1	TRBV2	-	-	TGTGCCAGCAAGGGTGGTCGGCCCTCCTACAATGAGCAGTTCTTC	CASKGGRPSYNEQFF
TRBJ2-1	TRBV27	-	-	TGTGCCAGCAGTTTGGGCTTAGGGCTAGCCGATGAGCAGTTCTTC	CASSLGLGLADEQFF
TRBJ2-1	TRBV28	-	-	TGTGCCAGCAGTTTTAATGGGGGTCCAACACGGAATGAGCAGTTCTTC	CASSFNGGPTRNEQFF
TRBJ2-1	TRBV28	TRBD1	-	TGTGCCAGCAGTTCACTGGGACAGGCATACAATGAGCAGTTCTTC	CASSSLGQAYNEQFF
TRBJ1-2	TRBV2	-	-	TGTGCCAGCAGTGAAAACAGGTACTATGGCTACACCTTC	CASSENRYYGYTF
TRBJ2-7	TRBV10-3	-	many	TGTGCCATCAGGCCCTCCCTATTCTACGAGCAGTACTTC	CAIRPSLFYEQYF